The entry below describes one TCR beta chain. Its antigen is not known. The sample belongs to a study of T cell responses to AZD1222 COVID-19 vaccine. Findings and limits, study-wide: Donors were largely white British and mainly female; clonal diversity was possibly underestimated. Two AZD1222 administrations were followed by greater Spike-specific TCR breadth and depth. Distributed over spike, vaccine-associated CD4 TCRs predominated at 160-218 and 743-854.

Clones were sequenced by immunoSEQ multiplex PCR, and TCRdb holds only the in-frame ones, with some missing. The sample comprises about 89,000 clones, about 91% of which are singletons, and approximately 5.1% rests with the top ten. CDR3 length equals 12 residues. From germline, CDR1 is LGHDT and CDR2 YNNKEL (reference sequence). Trimming took 1 base from V and 10 from J, leaving 5 bases between them. Both about-4-week and about-12-week second-dose recipients were combined. The sample in question was peripheral blood, obtained 28 days after the second AZD1222 dose. V usage is TRBV3-1 (or the pseudogene TRBV3-2) and J usage is TRBJ1-6; D not certain. This TCR was sampled from an adult who received the AZD1222 COVID-19 vaccine. The CDR3 sequence: CASSQVTSPLHF. In DNA, the CDR3 is TGTGCCAGCAGCCAAGTTACATCACCCCTCCACTTT.